Listed below are T cell receptor beta chains from one sample, sequenced in a study of T cells in Graves' hyperthyroidism and ophthalmopathy. TCRdb reprocessed the multiplex PCR reads via MiXCR and lists one record per CDR3 protein. The data hold 500,000 to 750,000 distinct CDR3 sequences, with around 46% observed a single time. The sequenced sample consisted of peripheral blood or thyroid tissue (not recorded which). The source of these receptors is a woman under 30 with Graves' hyperthyroidism. Both conserved end residues are trimmed from each CDR3. Clone size appears in some rows only: once, few, many, or a class for an expanded clone.

V	J	size	CDR3
TRBV20-1	TRBJ2-1	NA	SARGAGGTYNEQF
TRBV5-1	TRBJ1-1	once	ASSSTTARGGEAF
TRBV29-1	TRBJ2-7	NA	SVWGEPNEQY
TRBV25-1	TRBJ1-6	many	ASSDRVWTGDSPLH
TRBV19	TRBJ2-5	many	ASSSWDREETQY
TRBV7-6	TRBJ2-2	NA	ASSLRSAWIYNEQF
TRBV24-1	TRBJ2-1	NA	ATSDLGGGKGVSSYNEQF
TRBV7-8	TRBJ2-7	many	ASSLDNPREQY
TRBV10-2	TRBJ2-1	NA	ASSESPISDRDEQF
TRBV15	TRBJ2-2	few	ATSRGADQDTGELS
TRBV5-1	TRBJ1-4	NA	ASSLESLGEKLF